These T cell receptor beta chains were read from a single sample in a study of human versus mouse CDR3 diversity and MHC coevolution. Produced via immunoSEQ multiplex PCR; TCRdb's table is partial and in-frame only. The repertoire holds roughly 86,000 clones, with 85% to 95% as singletons. Sequenced sample: naive CD4+ T cells from blood. The origin of the receptors is a person aged 30 to 69 in good health. The CDR3 runs from the conserved cysteine through the conserved F or W. Each record gives: D gene, V gene, J gene, CDR3 length, CDR3 protein. The D gene is left open where the match is weak.

D: TRBD2
V: TRBV28
J: TRBJ2-7
length: 14
CDR3: CASSRLAGTYEQYF

D: TRBD2
V: TRBV7-2
J: TRBJ2-2
length: 13
CDR3: CAVRDYNPGELFF

D: TRBD1
V: TRBV7-3
J: TRBJ2-7
length: 14
CDR3: CASSSEGTGKKQYF

D: NA
V: TRBV28
J: TRBJ2-2
length: 13
CDR3: CASLGANTGELFF

D: NA
V: TRBV19
J: TRBJ1-1
length: 12
CDR3: CASSMKAGEAFF

D: NA
V: TRBV6-5
J: TRBJ1-5
length: 13
CDR3: CASSYSRFQPQHF

D: NA
V: TRBV25-1
J: TRBJ2-3
length: 16
CDR3: CASSEAPRRGRDTQYF

D: TRBD1
V: TRBV19
J: TRBJ2-3
length: 14
CDR3: CASSLGTATDTQYF

D: TRBD1
V: TRBV19
J: TRBJ1-1
length: 15
CDR3: CASSSKQGVDTEAFF

D: NA
V: TRBV19
J: TRBJ1-2
length: 16
CDR3: CASSIRQTLANYGYTF

D: TRBD2
V: TRBV11-2
J: TRBJ2-5
length: 16
CDR3: CASSLNPSGGGETQYF

D: NA
V: TRBV7-2
J: TRBJ2-4
length: 14
CDR3: CASSSRTVGDIQYF

D: NA
V: TRBV20-1
J: TRBJ1-1
length: 11
CDR3: CSAPTVGEAFF

D: TRBD2
V: TRBV10-2
J: TRBJ2-1
length: 13
CDR3: CASTGLGSNEQFF

D: NA
V: TRBV7-3
J: TRBJ2-7
length: 14
CDR3: CASSLGQGTYEQYF

D: NA
V: TRBV7-2
J: TRBJ1-2
length: 13
CDR3: CASSSQARGGYTF

D: TRBD1
V: TRBV28
J: TRBJ2-7
length: 12
CDR3: CASTGATYEQYF

D: NA
V: TRBV28
J: TRBJ2-7
length: 12
CDR3: CASSLTGYEQYF

D: NA
V: TRBV28
J: TRBJ1-2
length: 13
CDR3: CASSLEVLYGYTF

D: NA
V: TRBV27
J: TRBJ1-6
length: 15
CDR3: CASSLGAAYNSPLHF

D: TRBD1
V: TRBV2
J: TRBJ1-2
length: 14
CDR3: CAILGWFRGAGYTF

D: TRBD1
V: TRBV5-4
J: TRBJ1-4
length: 15
CDR3: CASSRDRGLGEKLFF

D: TRBD2
V: TRBV20-1
J: TRBJ2-3
length: 10
CDR3: CLAGADTQYF

D: NA
V: TRBV5-3
J: TRBJ1-1
length: 12
CDR3: CAPPRLRTEAFF

D: TRBD1
V: TRBV11-2
J: TRBJ1-4
length: 17
CDR3: CASSLTLPGQGEEKLFF

D: TRBD1
V: TRBV29-1
J: TRBJ2-2
length: 16
CDR3: CSAQNRQGSKTGELFF

D: NA
V: TRBV18
J: TRBJ2-7
length: 13
CDR3: CASSPEEPYEQYF

D: TRBD1
V: TRBV5-1
J: TRBJ1-2
length: 14
CDR3: CASIGPDRAGGYTF

D: NA
V: TRBV19
J: TRBJ1-6
length: 17
CDR3: CASSKERMSSYNSPLHF

D: NA
V: TRBV6-1
J: TRBJ2-5
length: 16
CDR3: CASSGGRPGVGETQYF

D: NA
V: TRBV5-1
J: TRBJ2-7
length: 15
CDR3: CASSLRGRGTYEQYF

D: NA
V: TRBV30
J: TRBJ2-1
length: 14
CDR3: CASSTSLGKNEQFF

D: TRBD1
V: TRBV6-1
J: TRBJ2-7
length: 15
CDR3: CASKVPGQGHYEQYF

D: TRBD1
V: TRBV7-9
J: TRBJ2-1
length: 16
CDR3: CASSFPLGIGQAGGFF

D: TRBD1
V: TRBV7-2
J: TRBJ2-7
length: 16
CDR3: CASSLTTGPTSYEQYF

D: NA
V: TRBV7-2
J: TRBJ2-7
length: 14
CDR3: CASSRTREFYEQYF

D: NA
V: TRBV5-1
J: TRBJ1-1
length: 15
CDR3: CASSVSPDRNTEAFF

D: NA
V: TRBV5-6
J: TRBJ1-4
length: 16
CDR3: CASSLDGGASSEKLFF

D: NA
V: TRBV2
J: TRBJ2-7
length: 15
CDR3: CASSVTGYSSYEQYF

D: TRBD2
V: TRBV7-2
J: TRBJ2-1
length: 14
CDR3: CASSSAGGYNEQFF

D: NA
V: TRBV30
J: TRBJ1-5
length: 13
CDR3: CAWSDGHNQPQHF

D: TRBD1
V: TRBV10-3
J: TRBJ2-3
length: 13
CDR3: CATRQGSTDTQYF

D: NA
V: TRBV10-3
J: TRBJ1-2
length: 13
CDR3: CAISETLNYGYTF

D: NA
V: TRBV13
J: TRBJ2-4
length: 15
CDR3: CASNLGGQGADIQYF

D: TRBD2
V: TRBV5-5
J: TRBJ2-7
length: 15
CDR3: CASSPVAGGPHEQYF

D: NA
V: TRBV28
J: TRBJ2-1
length: 11
CDR3: CASPRNNEQFF

D: NA
V: TRBV19
J: TRBJ1-1
length: 12
CDR3: CASSTVSTEAFF

D: NA
V: TRBV11-3
J: TRBJ2-2
length: 15
CDR3: CASSVKGTGTGELFF

D: TRBD1
V: TRBV6-6
J: TRBJ1-5
length: 15
CDR3: CASSYPDRVRQPQHF

D: TRBD1
V: TRBV29-1
J: TRBJ1-4
length: 12
CDR3: CSVSGGEEKLFF

D: TRBD2
V: TRBV15
J: TRBJ2-1
length: 18
CDR3: CATSRALAATSSYNEQFF

D: TRBD1
V: TRBV5-1
J: TRBJ1-1
length: 17
CDR3: CASSLWGPGQGAPGAFF

D: TRBD2
V: TRBV28
J: TRBJ2-7
length: 15
CDR3: CASSPRTSGSYEQYF

D: TRBD1
V: TRBV19
J: TRBJ2-7
length: 15
CDR3: CASSPRTGTVYEQYF

D: TRBD1
V: TRBV9
J: TRBJ2-7
length: 15
CDR3: CASSVDGTGSHEQYF

D: TRBD1
V: TRBV30
J: TRBJ2-3
length: 15
CDR3: CAWTRAGRGRDTQYF

D: TRBD1
V: TRBV7-2
J: TRBJ2-1
length: 14
CDR3: CASSSDRGRIEQFF